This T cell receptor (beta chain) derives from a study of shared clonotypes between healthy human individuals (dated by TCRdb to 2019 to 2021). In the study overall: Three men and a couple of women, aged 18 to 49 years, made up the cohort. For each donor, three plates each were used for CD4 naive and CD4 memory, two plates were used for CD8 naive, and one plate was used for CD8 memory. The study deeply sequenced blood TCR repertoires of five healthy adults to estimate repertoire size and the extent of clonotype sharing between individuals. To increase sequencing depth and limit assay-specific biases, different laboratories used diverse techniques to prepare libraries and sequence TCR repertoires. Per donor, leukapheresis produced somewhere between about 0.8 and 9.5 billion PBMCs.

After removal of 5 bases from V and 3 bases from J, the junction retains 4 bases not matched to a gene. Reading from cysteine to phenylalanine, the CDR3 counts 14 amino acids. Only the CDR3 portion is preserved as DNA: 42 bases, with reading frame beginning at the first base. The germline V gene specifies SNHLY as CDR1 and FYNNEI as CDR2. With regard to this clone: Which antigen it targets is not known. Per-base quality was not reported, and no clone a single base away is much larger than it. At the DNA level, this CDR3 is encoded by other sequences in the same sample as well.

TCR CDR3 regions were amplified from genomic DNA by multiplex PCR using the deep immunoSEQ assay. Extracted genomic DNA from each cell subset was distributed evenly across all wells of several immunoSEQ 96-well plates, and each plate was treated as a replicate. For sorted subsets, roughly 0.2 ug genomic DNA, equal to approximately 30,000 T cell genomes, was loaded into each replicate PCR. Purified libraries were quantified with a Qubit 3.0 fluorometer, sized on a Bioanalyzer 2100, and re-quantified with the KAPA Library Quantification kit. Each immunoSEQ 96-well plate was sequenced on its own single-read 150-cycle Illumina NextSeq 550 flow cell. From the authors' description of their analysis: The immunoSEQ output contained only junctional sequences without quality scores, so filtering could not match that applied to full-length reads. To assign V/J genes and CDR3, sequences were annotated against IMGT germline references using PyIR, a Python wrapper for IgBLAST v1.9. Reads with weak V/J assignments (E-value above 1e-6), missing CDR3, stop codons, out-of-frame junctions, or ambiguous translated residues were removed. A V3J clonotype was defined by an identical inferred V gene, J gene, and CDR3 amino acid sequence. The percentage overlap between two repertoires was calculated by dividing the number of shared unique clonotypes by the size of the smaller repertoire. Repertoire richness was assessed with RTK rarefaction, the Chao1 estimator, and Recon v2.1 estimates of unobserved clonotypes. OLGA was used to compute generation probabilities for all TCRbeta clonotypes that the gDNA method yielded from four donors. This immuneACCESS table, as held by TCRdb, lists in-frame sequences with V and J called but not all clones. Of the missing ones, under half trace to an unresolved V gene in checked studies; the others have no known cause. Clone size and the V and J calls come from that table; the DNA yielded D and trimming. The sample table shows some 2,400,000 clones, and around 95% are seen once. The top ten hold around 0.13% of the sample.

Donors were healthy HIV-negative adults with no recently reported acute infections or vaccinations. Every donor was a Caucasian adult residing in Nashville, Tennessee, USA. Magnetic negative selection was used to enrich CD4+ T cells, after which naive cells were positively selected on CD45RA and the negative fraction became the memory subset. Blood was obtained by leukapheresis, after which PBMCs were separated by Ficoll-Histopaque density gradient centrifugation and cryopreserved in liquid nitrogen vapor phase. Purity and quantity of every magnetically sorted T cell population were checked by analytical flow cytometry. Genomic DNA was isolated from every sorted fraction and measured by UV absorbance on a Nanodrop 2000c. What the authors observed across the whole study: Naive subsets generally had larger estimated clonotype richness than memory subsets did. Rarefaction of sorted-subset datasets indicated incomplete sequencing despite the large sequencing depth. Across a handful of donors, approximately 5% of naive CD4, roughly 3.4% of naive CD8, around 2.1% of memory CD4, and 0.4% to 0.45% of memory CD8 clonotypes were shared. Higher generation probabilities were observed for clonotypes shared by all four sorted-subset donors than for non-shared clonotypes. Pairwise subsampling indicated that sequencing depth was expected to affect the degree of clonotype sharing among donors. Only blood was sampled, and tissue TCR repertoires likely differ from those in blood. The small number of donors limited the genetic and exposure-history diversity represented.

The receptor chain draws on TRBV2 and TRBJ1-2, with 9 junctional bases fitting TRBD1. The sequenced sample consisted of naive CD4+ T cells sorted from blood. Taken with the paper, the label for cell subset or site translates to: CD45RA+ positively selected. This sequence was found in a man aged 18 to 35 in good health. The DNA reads TGTGCCAGCAGTTCGGACAGGGGAGACTATGGCTACACCTTC. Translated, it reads CASSSDRGDYGYTF.